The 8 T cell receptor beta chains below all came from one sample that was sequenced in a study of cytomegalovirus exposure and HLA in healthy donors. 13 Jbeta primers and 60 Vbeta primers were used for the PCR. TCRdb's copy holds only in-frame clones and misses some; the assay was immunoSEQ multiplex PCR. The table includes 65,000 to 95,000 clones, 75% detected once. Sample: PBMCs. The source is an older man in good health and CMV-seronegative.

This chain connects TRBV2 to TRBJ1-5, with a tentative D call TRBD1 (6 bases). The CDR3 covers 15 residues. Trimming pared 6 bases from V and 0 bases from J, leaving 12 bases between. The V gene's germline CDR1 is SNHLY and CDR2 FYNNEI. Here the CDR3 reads CASRVDSDSNQPQHF. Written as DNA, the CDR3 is TGTGCCAGCAGGGTGGACAGCGATAGCAATCAGCCCCAGCATTTT.

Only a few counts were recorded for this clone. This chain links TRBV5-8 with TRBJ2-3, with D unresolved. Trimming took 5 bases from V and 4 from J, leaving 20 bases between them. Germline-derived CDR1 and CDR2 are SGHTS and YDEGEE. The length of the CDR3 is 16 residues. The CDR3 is CASSSGSRTVADTQYF. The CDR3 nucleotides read TGTGCCAGCAGTTCCGGGTCCCGCACGGTGGCAGATACGCAGTATTTT.

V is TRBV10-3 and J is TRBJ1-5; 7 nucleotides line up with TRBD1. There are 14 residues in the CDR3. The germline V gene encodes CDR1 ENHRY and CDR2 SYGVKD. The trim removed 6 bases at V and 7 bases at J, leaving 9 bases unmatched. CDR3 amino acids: CAISATGDSQPQHF. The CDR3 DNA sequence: TGTGCCATCAGCGCTACAGGGGACAGCCAGCCCCAGCATTTT.

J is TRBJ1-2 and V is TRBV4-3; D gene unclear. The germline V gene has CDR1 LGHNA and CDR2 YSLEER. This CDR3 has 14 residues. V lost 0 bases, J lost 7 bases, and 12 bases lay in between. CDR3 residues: CASSQDTARSGYTF. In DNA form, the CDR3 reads TGCGCCAGCAGCCAAGATACGGCGAGGAGTGGCTACACCTTC.

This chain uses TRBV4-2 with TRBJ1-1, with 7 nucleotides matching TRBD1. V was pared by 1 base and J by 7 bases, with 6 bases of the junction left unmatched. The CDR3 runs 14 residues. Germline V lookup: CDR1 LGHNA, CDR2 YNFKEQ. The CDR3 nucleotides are TGTGCCAGCAGCCAAGCAGGGGGGAGAGATGAAGCTTTCTTT. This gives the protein CASSQAGGRDEAFF.

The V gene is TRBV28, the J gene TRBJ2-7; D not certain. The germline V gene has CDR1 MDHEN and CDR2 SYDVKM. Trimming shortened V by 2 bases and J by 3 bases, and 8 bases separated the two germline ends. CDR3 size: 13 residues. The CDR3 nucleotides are TGTGCCAGCAGTTTAGGGCACTTCTACGAGCAGTACTTC. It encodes CASSLGHFYEQYF.

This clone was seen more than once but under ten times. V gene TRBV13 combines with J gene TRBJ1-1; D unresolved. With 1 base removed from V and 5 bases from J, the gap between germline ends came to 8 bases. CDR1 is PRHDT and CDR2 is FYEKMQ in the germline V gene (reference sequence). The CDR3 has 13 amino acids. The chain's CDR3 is CASSLAPSTEAFF. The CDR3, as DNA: TGTGCCAGCAGCTTAGCTCCCAGTACTGAAGCTTTCTTT.

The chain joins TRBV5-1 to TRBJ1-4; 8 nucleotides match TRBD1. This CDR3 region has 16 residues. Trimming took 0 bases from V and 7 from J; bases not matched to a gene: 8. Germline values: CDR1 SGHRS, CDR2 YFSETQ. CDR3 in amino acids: CASSLASGGAGEKLFF. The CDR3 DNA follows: TGCGCCAGCAGCTTGGCTTCAGGGGGCGCGGGTGAAAAACTGTTTTTT.